This TCR beta chain emerged from a study of cytomegalovirus exposure and HLA in healthy donors. In the case of this clone: No antigen is known for it.

Study results and limitations: It was 150 to 200 TCR beta chains that were listed as cytomegalovirus-associated. A prior analysis recorded that most TCR beta V segments were productive about 90% or about 30% of the time. Of the V segments, some could not be distinguished, including TRBV6-2 and TRBV6-3, and were excluded.

With 7 bases removed from V and 5 bases from J, the gap between germline ends came to 14 bases. The CDR3 loop spans 12 amino acids. Germline values: CDR1 SQVTM, CDR2 ANQGSEA. Primers for the PCR totalled 60 Vbeta and 13 Jbeta. TCRdb's copy holds only in-frame clones and misses some; the assay was immunoSEQ multiplex PCR. The sample includes more than 95,000 clones, roughly three quarters of them seen just once. The sequencing sample was made of PBMCs. The chain links TRBV29-1 to TRBJ1-1; D gene uncertain. The sequence was collected from a woman aged 18-29 years in good health and CMV-seropositive. DNA for the CDR3: TGCAGCGATATGTCGGGAGGTACTGAAGCTTTCTTT. This codes for CSDMSGGTEAFF.